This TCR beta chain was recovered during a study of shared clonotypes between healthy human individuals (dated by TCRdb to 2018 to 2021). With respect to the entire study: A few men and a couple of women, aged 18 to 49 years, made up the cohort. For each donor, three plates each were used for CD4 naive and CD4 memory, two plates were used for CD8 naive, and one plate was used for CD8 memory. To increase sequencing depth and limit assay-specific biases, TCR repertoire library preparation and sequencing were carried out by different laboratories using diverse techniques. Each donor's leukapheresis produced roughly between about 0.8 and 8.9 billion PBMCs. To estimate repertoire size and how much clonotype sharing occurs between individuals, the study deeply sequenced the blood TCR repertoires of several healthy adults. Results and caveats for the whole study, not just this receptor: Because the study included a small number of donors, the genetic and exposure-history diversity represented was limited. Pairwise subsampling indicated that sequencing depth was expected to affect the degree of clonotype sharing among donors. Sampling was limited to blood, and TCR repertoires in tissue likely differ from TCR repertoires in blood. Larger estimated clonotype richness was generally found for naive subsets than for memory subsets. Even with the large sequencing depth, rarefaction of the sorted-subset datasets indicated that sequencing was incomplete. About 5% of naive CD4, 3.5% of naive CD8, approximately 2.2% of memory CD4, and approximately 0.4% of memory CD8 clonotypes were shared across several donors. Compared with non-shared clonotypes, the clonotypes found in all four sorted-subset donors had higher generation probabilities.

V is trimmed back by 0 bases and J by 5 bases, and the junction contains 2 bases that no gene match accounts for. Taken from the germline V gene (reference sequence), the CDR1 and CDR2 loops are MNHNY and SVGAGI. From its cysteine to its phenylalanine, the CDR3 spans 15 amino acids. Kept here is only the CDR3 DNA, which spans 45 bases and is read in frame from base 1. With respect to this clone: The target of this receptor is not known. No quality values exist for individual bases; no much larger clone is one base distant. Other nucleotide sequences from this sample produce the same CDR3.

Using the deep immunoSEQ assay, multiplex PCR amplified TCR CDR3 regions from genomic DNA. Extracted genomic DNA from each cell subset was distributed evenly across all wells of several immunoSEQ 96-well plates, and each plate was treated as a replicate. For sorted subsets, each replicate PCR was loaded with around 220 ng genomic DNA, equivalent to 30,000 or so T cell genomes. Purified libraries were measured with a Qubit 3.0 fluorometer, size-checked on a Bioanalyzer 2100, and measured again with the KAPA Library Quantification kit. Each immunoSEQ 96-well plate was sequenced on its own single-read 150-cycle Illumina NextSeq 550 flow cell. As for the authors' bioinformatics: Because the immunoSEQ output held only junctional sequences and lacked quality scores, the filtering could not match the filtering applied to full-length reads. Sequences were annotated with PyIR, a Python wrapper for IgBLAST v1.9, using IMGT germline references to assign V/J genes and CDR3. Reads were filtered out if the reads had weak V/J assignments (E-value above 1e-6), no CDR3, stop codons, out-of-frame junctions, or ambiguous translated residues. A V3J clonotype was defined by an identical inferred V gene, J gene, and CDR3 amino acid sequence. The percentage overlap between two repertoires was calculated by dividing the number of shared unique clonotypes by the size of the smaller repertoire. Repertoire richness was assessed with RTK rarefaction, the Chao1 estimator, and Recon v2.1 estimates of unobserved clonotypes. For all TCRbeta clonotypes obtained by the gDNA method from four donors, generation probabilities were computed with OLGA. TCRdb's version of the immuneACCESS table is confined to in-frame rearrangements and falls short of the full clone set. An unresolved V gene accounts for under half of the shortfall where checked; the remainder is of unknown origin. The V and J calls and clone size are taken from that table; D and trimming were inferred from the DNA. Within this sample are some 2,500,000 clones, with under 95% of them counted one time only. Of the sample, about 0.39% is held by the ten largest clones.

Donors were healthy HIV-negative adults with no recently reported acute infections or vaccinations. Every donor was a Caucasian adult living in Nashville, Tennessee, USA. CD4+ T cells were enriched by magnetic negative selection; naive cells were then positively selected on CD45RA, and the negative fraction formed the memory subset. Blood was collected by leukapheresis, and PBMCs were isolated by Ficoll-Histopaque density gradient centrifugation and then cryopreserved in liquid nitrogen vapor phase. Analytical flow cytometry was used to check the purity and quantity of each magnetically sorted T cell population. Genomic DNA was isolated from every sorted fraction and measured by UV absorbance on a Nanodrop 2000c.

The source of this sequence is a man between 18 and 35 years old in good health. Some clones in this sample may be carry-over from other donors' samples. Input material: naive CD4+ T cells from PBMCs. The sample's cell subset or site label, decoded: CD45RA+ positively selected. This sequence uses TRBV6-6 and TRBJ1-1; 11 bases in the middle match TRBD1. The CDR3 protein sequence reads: CASSYSGQGGTEAFF. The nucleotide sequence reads TGTGCCAGCAGTTACTCGGGACAGGGGGGTACTGAAGCTTTCTTT.